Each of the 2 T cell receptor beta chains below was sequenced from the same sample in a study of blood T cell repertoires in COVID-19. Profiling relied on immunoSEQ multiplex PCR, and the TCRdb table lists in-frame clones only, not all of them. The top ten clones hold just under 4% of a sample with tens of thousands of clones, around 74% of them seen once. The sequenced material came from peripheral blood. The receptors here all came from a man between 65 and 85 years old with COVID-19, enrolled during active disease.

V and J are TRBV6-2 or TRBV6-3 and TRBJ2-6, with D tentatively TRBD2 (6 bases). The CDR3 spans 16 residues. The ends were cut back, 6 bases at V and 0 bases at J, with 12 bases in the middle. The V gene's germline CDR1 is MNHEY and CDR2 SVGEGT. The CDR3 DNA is TGTGCCAGCAGCCCGGGACTGCGCTCTGGGGCCAACGTCCTGACTTTC. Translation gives CASSPGLRSGANVLTF.

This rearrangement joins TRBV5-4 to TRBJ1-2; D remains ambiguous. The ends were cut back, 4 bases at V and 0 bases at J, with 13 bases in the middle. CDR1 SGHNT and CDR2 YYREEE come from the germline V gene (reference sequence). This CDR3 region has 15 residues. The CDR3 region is CASSLDTTSNYGYTF. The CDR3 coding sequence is TGTGCCAGCAGCCTTGACACAACCTCTAACTATGGCTACACCTTC.